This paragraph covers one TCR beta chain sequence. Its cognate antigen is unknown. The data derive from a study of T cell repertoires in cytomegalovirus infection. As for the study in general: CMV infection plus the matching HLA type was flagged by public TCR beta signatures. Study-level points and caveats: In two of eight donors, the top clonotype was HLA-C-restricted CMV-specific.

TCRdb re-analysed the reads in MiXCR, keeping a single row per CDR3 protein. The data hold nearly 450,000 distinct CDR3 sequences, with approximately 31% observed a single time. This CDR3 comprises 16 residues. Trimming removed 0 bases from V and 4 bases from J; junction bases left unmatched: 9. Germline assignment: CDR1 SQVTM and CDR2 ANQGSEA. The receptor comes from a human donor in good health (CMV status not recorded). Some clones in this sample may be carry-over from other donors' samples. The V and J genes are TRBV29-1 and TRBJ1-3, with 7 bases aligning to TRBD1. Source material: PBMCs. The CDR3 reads CSVEDLDGGQGNTIYF. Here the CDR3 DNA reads TGCAGCGTTGAAGATCTTGACGGGGGACAGGGAAACACCATATATTTT.